These 12 T cell receptor beta chains originate from one sample sequenced in a study of patients and donors after allogeneic stem cell transplantation. From the RT-PCR reads, TCRdb called clonotypes with MiXCR, one entry per CDR3 protein. The sample has more than 850,000 distinct CDR3 sequences; approximately 18% are singletons. The sequencing sample was made of blood, either unsorted or a sorted T cell fraction (not recorded which). The origin of the receptors is a human donor who was either an allogeneic HSCT recipient or a stem cell or donor lymphocyte infusion donor (not recorded which). It is not recorded whose cells these are; they may come from a transplant donor.

V is TRBV27 and J is TRBJ2-5, with 8 bases matching TRBD2. The CDR3 consists of 14 residues. The V and J ends lost 8 bases and 2 bases, in that order; junction bases with no gene match: 7. Per germline, CDR1 MNHEY and CDR2 SMNVEV (reference sequence). Here the CDR3 DNA reads TGTGCCAGCGGCGCAATAGCGGGGCAAGAGACCCAGTACTTC. Protein sequence: CASGAIAGQETQYF.

In the case of this clonotype: One end of the junction does not line up with germline, which may come from a read error. The chain employs TRBV5-6 and TRBJ2-3; D unclear. Germline V gene sequence: CDR1 SGHDT, CDR2 YYEEEE. This CDR3 is built from 14 residues. The CDR3 reads CASRSSTLTDTQYF. The CDR3 DNA is TGTGCTAGCAGGTCCTCCACTCTAACAGATACGCAGTATTTT.

The J gene is TRBJ2-3, the V gene TRBV10-3; 7 bases are shared with TRBD2. CDR1 and CDR2 (germline): ENHRY, SYGVKD. This CDR3 is 14 amino acids long. J lost 6 bases, V lost 10 bases, and 13 bases had no gene match. CDR3 nucleotides: TGTGCCACATGGGATAGCGGGCCCTGGGATACGCAGTATTTT. The encoded protein is CATWDSGPWDTQYF.

The J gene is TRBJ2-7, the V gene TRBV7-3; 7 bases agree with TRBD2. The germline gives CDR1 SGHTA, CDR2 FQGTGA. J lost 5 bases, V lost 1 base, and 8 bases had no gene match. The CDR3 runs 15 residues. The CDR3: CASSLNAGARDEQYF. DNA for the CDR3: TGTGCCAGCAGCTTAAATGCGGGAGCGAGGGACGAGCAGTACTTC.

The gene calls are TRBV20-1 and TRBJ2-7; unclear D gene. CDR3 length: 13 amino acids. The ends were cut back, 0 bases at V and 5 bases at J, with 11 bases in the middle. CDR1 is DFQATT and CDR2 is SNEGSKA in the germline V gene (reference sequence). The CDR3 DNA reads TGCAGTGCTAGAGATTTAGGTTTCGACGAGCAGTACTTC. This codes for CSARDLGFDEQYF.

This clonotype was counted many times. This sequence joins TRBV5-1 and TRBJ1-2; 7 bases map to TRBD1. The CDR3 has 15 amino acids. V shed 4 bases and J 2 bases; nucleotides not matched to a gene: 8. Germline loops: CDR1 SGHRS, CDR2 YFSETQ. CDR3 nucleotides: TGCGCCAGCAGCGACCGGGACAGTGCAAACTATGGCTACACCTTC. As protein: CASSDRDSANYGYTF.

This clonotype was picked up a small number of times. The chain uses TRBV6-1 and TRBJ2-5; 8 nucleotides match TRBD2. The CDR3 runs to 14 residues. The germline V gene encodes CDR1 MNHNS and CDR2 SASEGT. After removal of 6 bases from V and 5 bases from J, the junction contained 8 bases not matched to a gene. The CDR3 DNA sequence: TGTGCCAGCAGCAATGGGACTAGACATGAGACCCAGTACTTC. It encodes CASSNGTRHETQYF.

This chain uses TRBV20-1 with TRBJ2-3; D assignment may be TRBD1 or TRBD2 (5 bases each). V gave up 8 bases and J gave up 4 bases, with 13 bases separating them. CDR1 is DFQATT, CDR2 SNEGSKA, per germline (reference sequence). This CDR3 has 12 amino acids. The CDR3 nucleotides are TGCAGTTCTCCAGGGACCTCAGATACGCAGTATTTT. It translates to CSSPGTSDTQYF.

V usage is TRBV28 and J usage is TRBJ2-3; 11 bases align to TRBD2. V was pared by 10 bases and J by 0 bases, with 12 bases of the junction left unmatched. Germline V gene data show CDR1 as MDHEN and CDR2 as SYDVKM. This CDR3 comprises 17 residues. CDR3: CATHPASGRLSTDTQYF. The CDR3 bases are TGTGCCACTCACCCCGCTAGCGGGAGGCTTAGCACAGATACGCAGTATTTT. Full variable domain (remainder filled in from reference TRBV28 and TRBJ2-3): DVKVTQSSRYLVKRTGEKVFLECVQDMDHENMFWYRQDPGLGLRLIYFSYDVKMKEKGDIPEGYSVSREKKERFSLILESASTNQTSMYLCATHPASGRLSTDTQYFGPGTRLTVL.

The genes are TRBV24-1 and TRBJ2-2; 11 bases are a match to TRBD2. The CDR3 is 15 residues long. Germline CDR1 reads KGHDR; CDR2 reads SFDVKD. The ends lost 4 bases at V and 6 bases at J; junction bases unmatched: 3. CDR3 nucleotides: TGTGCCACCAGTGAACTAGCGGGAGTACCCGGGGAGCTGTTTTTT. Its protein is CATSELAGVPGELFF.

The rearrangement uses TRBV7-8 and TRBJ1-1; 8 bases align to TRBD1. The germline V gene encodes CDR1 SGHVS and CDR2 FQNEAQ. This CDR3 spans 16 amino acids. With V trimmed by 2 bases and J by 0 bases, 5 bases remained unmatched. The CDR3 sequence: CASSLQGARMNTEAFF. CDR3 coding DNA: TGTGCCAGCAGCTTACAGGGGGCGAGGATGAACACTGAAGCTTTCTTT.

This sequence joins TRBV18 and TRBJ2-7; D is uncertain. CDR1 is KGHSH, CDR2 LQKENI, per germline. The CDR3 length is 14 residues. Trimming took off 3 bases at V and 0 bases at J, with 9 bases between the two ends. The CDR3 loop is CASSPYTDSYEQYF. CDR3 sequence (DNA): TGTGCCAGCTCACCCTACACGGACTCCTACGAGCAGTACTTC.